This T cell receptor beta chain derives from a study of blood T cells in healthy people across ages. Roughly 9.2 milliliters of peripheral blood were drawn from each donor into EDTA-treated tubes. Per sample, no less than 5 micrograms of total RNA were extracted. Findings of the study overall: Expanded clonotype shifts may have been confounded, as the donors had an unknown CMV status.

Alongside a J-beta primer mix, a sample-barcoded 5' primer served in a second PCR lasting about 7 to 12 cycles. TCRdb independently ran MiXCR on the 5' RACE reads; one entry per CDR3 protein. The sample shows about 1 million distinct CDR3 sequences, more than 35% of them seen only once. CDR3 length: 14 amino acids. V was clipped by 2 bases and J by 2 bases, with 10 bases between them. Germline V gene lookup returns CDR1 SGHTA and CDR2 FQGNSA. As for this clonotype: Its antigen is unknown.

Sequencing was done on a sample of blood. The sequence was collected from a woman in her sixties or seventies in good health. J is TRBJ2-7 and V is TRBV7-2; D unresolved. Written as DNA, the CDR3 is TGTGCCAGCAGCTTACAAGGGCAGGCCTACGAGCAGTACTTC. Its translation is CASSLQGQAYEQYF.